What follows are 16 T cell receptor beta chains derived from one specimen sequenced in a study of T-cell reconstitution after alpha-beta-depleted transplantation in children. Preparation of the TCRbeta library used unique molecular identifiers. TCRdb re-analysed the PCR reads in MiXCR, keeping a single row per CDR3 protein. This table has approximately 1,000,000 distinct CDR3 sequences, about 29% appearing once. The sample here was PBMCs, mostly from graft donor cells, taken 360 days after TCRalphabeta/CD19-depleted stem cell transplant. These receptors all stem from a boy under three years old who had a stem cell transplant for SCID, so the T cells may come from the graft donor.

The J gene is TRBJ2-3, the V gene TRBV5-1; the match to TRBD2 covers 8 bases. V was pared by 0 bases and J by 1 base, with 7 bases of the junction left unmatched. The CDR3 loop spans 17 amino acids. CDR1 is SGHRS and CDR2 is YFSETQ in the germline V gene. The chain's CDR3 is CASSLARIAGRTDTQYF. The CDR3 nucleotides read TGCGCCAGCAGCTTGGCCAGGATAGCGGGACGCACAGATACGCAGTATTTT.

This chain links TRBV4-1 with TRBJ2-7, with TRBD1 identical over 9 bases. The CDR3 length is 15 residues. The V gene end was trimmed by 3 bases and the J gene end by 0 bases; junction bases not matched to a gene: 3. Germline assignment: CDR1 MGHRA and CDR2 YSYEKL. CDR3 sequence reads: CASSQGQGTSYEQYF. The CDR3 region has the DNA TGCGCCAGCAGCCAGGGACAGGGCACCTCCTACGAGCAGTACTTC.

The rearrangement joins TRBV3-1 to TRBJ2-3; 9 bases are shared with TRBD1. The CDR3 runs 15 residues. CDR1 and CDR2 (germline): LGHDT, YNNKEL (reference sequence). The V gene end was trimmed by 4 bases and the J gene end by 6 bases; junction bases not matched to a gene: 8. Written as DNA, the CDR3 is TGTGCCAGCAGCCTCCGACAGGGGGTCCTCGATACGCAGTATTTT. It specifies CASSLRQGVLDTQYF.

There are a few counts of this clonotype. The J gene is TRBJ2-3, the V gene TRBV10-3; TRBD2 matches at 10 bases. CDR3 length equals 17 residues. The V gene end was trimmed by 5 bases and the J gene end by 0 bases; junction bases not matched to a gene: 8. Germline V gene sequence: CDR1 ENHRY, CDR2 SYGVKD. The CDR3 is CAISSASGRASTDTQYF. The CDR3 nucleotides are TGTGCCATCAGTAGTGCTAGCGGGAGAGCTAGCACAGATACGCAGTATTTT.

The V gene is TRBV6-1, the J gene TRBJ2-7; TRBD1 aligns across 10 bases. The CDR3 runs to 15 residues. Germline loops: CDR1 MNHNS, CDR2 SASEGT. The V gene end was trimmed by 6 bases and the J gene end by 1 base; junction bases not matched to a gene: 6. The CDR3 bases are TGTGCCAGCAGACTCCGGGACAGGGGTTCCTACGAGCAGTACTTC. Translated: CASRLRDRGSYEQYF.

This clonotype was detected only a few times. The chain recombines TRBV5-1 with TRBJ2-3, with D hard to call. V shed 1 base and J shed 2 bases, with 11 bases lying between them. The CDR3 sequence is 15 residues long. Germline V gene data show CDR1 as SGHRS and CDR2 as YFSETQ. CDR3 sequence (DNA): TGCGCCAGCAGCTTGTTGGGCAGAAACACAGATACGCAGTATTTT. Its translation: CASSLLGRNTDTQYF.

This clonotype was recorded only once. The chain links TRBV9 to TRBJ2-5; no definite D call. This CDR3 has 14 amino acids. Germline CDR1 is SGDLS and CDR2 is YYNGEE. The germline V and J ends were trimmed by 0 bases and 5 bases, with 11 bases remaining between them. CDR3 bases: TGTGCCAGCAGCGTAGGCGGTATCTTGGAGACCCAGTACTTC. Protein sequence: CASSVGGILETQYF.

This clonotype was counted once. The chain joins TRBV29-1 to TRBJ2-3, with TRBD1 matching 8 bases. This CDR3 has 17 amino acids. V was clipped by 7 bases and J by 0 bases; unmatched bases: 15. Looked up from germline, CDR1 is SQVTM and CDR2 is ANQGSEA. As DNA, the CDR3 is TGCAGCGCCGAGCACAACAGGGGGGACTTTAGCACAGATACGCAGTATTTT. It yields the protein CSAEHNRGDFSTDTQYF.

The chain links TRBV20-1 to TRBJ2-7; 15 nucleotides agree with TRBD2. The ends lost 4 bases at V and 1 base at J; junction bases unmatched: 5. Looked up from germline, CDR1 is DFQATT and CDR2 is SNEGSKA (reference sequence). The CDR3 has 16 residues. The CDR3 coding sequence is TGCAGTGCTACTCCCGGACTAGCGGGGGGGTCCTACGAGCAGTACTTC. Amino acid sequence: CSATPGLAGGSYEQYF.

CDR3 bases: TGCAGCGTTGGGACAGGCCAGTACACCTTC. Protein sequence: CSVGTGQYTF. J is TRBJ1-2 and V is TRBV29-1, with 7 nucleotides matching TRBD1. Germline loops: CDR1 SQVTM, CDR2 ANQGSEA. The junction had 4 bases not matched to a gene; V was cut back by 4 bases and J by 11 bases. This CDR3 is 10 amino acids long. Full variable domain (outside the CDR3, taken from reference TRBV29-1 and TRBJ1-2): SAVISQKPSRDICQRGTSLTIQCQVDSQVTMMFWYRQQPGQSLTLIATANQGSEATYESGFVIDKFPISRPNLTFSTLTVSNMSPEDSSIYLCSVGTGQYTFGSGTRLTVV.

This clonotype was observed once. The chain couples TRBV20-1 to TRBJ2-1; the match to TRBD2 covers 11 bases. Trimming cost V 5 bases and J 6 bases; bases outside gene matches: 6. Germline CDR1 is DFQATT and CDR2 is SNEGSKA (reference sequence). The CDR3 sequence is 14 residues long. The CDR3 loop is CSAPPTSGGNEQFF. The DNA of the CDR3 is TGCAGTGCTCCTCCAACTAGCGGGGGCAATGAGCAGTTCTTC.

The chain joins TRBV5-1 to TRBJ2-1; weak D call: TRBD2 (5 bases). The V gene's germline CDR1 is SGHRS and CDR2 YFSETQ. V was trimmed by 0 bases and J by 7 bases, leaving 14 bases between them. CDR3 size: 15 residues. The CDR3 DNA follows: TGCGCCAGCAGCTTGGGGCTAGCCCTTAAGAATGAGCAGTTCTTC. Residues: CASSLGLALKNEQFF.

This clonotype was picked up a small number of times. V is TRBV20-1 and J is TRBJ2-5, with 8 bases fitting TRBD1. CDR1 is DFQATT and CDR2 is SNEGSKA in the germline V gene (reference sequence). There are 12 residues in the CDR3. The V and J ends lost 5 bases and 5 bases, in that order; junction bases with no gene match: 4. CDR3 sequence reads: CSARDRLETQYF. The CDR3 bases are TGCAGTGCTCGGGACAGGCTTGAGACCCAGTACTTC.

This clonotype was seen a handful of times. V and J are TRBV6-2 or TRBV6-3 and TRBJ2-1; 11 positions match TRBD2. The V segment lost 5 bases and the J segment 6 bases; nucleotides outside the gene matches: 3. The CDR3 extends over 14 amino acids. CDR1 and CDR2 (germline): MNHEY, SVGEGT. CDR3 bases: TGTGCCAGCAGTCACGGACTAGCGGGCAATGAGCAGTTCTTC. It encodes CASSHGLAGNEQFF.

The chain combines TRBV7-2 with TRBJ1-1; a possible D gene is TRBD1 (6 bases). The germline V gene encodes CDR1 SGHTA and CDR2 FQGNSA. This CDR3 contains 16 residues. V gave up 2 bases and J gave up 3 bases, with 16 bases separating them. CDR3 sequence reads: CASSLSFVAGDTEAFF. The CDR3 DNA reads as TGTGCCAGCAGCTTATCGTTCGTAGCAGGGGACACTGAAGCTTTCTTT.

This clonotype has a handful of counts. The CDR3 DNA reads as TGCAGCGTTGGGGCGGATAGCACAGATACGCAGTATTTT. The encoded protein is CSVGADSTDTQYF. The chain uses TRBV29-1 and TRBJ2-3; D is ambiguous. V was trimmed by 4 bases and J by 0 bases, leaving 8 bases between them. This CDR3 contains 13 residues. CDR1 is SQVTM and CDR2 is ANQGSEA in the germline V gene.